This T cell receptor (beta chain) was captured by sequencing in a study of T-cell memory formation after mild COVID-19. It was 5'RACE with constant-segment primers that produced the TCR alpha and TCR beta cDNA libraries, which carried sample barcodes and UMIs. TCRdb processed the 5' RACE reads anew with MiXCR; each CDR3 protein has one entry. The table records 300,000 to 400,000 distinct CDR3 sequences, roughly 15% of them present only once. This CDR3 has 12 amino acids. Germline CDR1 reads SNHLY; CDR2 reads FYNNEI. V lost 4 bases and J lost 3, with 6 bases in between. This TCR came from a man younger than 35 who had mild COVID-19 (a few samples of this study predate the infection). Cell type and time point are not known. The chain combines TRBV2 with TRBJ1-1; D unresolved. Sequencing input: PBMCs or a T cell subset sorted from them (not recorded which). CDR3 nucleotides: TGTGCCAGCAGTGTTGTAGACACTGAAGCTTTCTTT. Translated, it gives CASSVVDTEAFF.